This T cell receptor (beta chain) was retrieved from a study of control samples from healthy donors and cancer patients. The repertoire was sequenced with immunoSEQ multiplex PCR; TCRdb's copy has only in-frame clones and lacks some. The sample has about 83,000 clones, 90% to 95% seen once. The CDR3 consists of 14 residues. Trimming took 7 bases from V and 3 from J, leaving 13 bases between them. Germline-derived CDR1 and CDR2 are MNHEY and SVGAGI. The clonotype originates from a man aged 45-65 years in good health. V gene TRBV6-5 combines with J gene TRBJ1-5; D call uncertain. Sequenced input: blood. Written as DNA, the CDR3 is TGTGCCAGCATCCCAACGGTCCTCAATCAGCCCCAGCATTTT. Amino acid sequence: CASIPTVLNQPQHF.